This T cell receptor beta chain was sequenced during a study of lymphopenia after photon versus proton radiotherapy (dated 2019 in TCRdb). In the study overall: In patients with gastrointestinal tumors who developed high-grade lymphopenia, the study compared the immunological effects of photon radiation therapy with those of proton radiation therapy. The roughly 18 patients in the cohort had gastrointestinal tumors, were treated with either photon or proton therapy, and subsequently developed lymphopenia. The study was designed to characterize how the impact on the immune system differs between the two radiation modalities.

In regard to this clone: Its antigen is still unknown. Base qualities are not at hand, and no much larger clone is one base apart.

Study-level results and caveats: The survival association was assessed only in patients who died, and the authors presented better survival with proton therapy as a possibility rather than a demonstrated result. During treatment, patients who received proton therapy stayed relatively stable, whereas patients who received photon therapy lost naive T cells and TCR diversity and gained effector/memory populations. Across the cohort, among patients who died, a greater drop in TCR diversity after the nadir was inversely correlated with overall survival time. Once the lymphocyte count had reached its nadir, the repertoires of photon-treated patients showed oligoclonal expansion, particularly of CD8+ Temra cells, and this expansion drove the decline in diversity.

Library prep was done by the immunoSEQ multiplex PCR assay. Deep sequencing of rearranged TCR beta loci, alongside multiparametric flow cytometry, was used to profile T cell repertoires. The table comes from immuneACCESS by way of TCRdb, which keeps in-frame sequences with V and J called. Part of the clones is missing from these tables; in studies checked, under half for an unresolved V gene and the rest for unknown reasons. The sample has about 17,000 clones on record, about 89% of them singletons. The top ten clones comprise about 6% of the sample. From cysteine to phenylalanine, the CDR3 is 15 amino acids long. The DNA shown is the 45-base CDR3, in frame from base 1. CDR1 SGHDT and CDR2 YYEEEE were looked up in the germline V gene. V was cut back by 3 bases and J by 4 bases, leaving a gap of 16 bases between them.

The V and J genes are TRBV5-6 and TRBJ1-2; confidence is insufficient to name the D gene. The source of this sequence is a man in his 60s with pancreatic cancer. Sample: peripheral blood, taken from a patient treated with photon-based radiotherapy. The DNA sequence is given as TGTGCCAGCAGCTCCCGGATCATCAACTCCTATGGCTACACCTTC. This yields the protein CASSSRIINSYGYTF.